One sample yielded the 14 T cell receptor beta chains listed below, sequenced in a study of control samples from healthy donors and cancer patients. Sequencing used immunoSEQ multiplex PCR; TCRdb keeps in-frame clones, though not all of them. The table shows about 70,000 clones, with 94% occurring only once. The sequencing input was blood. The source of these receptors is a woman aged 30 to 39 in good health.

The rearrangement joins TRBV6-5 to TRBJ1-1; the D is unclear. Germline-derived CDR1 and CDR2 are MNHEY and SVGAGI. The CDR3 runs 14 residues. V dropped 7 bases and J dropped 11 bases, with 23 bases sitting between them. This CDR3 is CASIPKGRKTGAFF. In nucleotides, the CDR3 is TGTGCCAGCATCCCCAAGGGCCGGAAGACGGGGGCTTTCTTT.

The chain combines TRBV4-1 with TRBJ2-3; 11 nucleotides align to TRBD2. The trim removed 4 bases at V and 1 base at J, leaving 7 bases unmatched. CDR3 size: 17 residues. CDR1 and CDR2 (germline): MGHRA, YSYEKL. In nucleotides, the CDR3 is TGCGCCAGCAGCCCCTCCGGGACTAGCGGTCGCACAGATACGCAGTATTTT. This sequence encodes CASSPSGTSGRTDTQYF.

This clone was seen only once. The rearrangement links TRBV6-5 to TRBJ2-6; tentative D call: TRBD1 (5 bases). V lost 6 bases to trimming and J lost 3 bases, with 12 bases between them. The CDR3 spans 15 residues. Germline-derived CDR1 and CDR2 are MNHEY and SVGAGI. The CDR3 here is CASSSQGSGANVLTF. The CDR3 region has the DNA TGTGCCAGCAGCTCCCAGGGTAGTGGGGCCAACGTCCTGACTTTC.

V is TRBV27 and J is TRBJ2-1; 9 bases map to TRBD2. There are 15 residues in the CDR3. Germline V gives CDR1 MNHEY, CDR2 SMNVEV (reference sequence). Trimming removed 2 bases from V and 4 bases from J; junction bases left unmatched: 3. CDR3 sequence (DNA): TGTGCCAGCAGTTTAGCGGGGGGGCTTTACAATGAGCAGTTCTTC. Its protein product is CASSLAGGLYNEQFF.

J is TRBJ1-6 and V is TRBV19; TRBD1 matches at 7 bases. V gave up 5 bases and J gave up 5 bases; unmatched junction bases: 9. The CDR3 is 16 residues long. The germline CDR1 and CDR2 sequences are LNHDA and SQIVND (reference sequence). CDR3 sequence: CASSPSDRAHNSPLHF. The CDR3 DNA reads TGTGCCAGTAGTCCATCCGACAGGGCTCATAATTCACCCCTCCACTTT.

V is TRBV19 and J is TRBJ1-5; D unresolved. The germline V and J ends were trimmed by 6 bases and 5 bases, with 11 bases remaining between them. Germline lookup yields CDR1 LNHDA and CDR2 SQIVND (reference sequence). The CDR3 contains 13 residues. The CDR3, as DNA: TGTGCCAGTAGGAATCTTAGGGATCAGCCCCAGCATTTT. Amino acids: CASRNLRDQPQHF.

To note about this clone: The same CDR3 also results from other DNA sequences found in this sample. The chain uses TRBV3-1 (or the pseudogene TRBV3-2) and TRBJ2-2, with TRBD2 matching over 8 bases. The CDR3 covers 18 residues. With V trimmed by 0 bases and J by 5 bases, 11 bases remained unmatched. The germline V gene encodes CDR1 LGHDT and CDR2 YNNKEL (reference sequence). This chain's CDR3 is CASSQDFLAGGRTGELFF. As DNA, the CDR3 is TGTGCCAGCAGCCAAGATTTTCTGGCGGGGGGTCGGACCGGGGAGCTGTTTTTT.

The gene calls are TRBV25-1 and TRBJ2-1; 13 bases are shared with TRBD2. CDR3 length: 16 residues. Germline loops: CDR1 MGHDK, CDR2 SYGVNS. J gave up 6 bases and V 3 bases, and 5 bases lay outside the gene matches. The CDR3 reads CASSDLRTSGGNEQFF. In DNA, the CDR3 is TGTGCCAGCAGTGACCTTAGGACTAGCGGGGGCAATGAGCAGTTCTTC.

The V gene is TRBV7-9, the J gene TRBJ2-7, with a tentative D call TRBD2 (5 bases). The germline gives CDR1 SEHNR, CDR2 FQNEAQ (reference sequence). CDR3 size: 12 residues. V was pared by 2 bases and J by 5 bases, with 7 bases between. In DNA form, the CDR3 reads TGTGCCAGCAGCTTAAGGACTCACGAGCAGTACTTC. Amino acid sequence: CASSLRTHEQYF.

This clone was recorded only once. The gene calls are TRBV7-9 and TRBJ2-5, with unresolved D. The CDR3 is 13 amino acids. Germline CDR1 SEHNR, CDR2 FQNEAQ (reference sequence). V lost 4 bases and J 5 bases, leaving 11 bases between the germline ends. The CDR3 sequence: CASSSNNWETQYF. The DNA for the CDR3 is TGTGCCAGCAGCTCCAACAACTGGGAGACCCAGTACTTC.

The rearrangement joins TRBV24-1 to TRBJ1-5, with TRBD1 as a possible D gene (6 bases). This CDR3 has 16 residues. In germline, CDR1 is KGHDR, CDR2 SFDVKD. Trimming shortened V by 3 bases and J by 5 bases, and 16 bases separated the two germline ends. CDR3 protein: CATSDATGTRYQPQHF. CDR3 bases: TGTGCCACCAGTGATGCGACCGGGACAAGATATCAGCCCCAGCATTTT.

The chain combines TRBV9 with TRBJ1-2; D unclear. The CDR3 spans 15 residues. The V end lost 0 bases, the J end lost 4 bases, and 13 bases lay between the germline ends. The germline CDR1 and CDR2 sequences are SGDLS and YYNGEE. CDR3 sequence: CASSVAFGTSYGYTF. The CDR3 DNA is TGTGCCAGCAGCGTAGCTTTCGGAACCAGCTATGGCTACACCTTC.

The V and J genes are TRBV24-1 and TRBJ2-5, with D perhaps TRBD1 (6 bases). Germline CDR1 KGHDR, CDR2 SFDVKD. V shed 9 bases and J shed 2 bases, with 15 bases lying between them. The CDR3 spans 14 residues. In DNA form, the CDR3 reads TGTGCCACCGGTGTGGGGGCAGCACAAGAGACCCAGTACTTC. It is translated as CATGVGAAQETQYF.

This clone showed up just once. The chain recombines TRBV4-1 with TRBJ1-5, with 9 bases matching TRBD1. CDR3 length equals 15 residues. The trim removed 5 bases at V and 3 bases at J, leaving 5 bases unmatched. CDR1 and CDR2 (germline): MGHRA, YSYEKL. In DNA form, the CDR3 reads TGCGCCAGCAGCATCTGGGACAGGGACAATCAGCCCCAGCATTTT. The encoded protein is CASSIWDRDNQPQHF.